This T cell receptor beta chain was captured by sequencing in a study of response to subunit inactivated influenza vaccine. General study findings and limits: Only a handful of new T cells, the authors suggested, are recruited with each seasonal influenza vaccination.

One entry per CDR3 protein results from TCRdb running MiXCR on the RT-PCR reads. The table shows approximately 300,000 distinct CDR3 sequences, with approximately 21% occurring only once. This clonotype was counted between two and nine times. No antigen is known for it. V gave up 5 bases and J gave up 0 bases, with 11 bases separating them. Germline lookup yields CDR1 SGHAT and CDR2 FQNNGV. This CDR3 spans 15 amino acids. The clonotype comes from a man between 50 and 69 years old who received an inactivated influenza vaccine. This chain links TRBV11-2 with TRBJ1-5; D call uncertain. The sequences come from PBMCs from blood, collected 21 months after vaccination. The CDR3 DNA is TGTGCCAGCAGCCCCTCGGAGCATAGCAATCAGCCCCAGCATTTT. Translated: CASSPSEHSNQPQHF.